Detailed here is one TCR beta chain. Measured with immunoSEQ multiplex PCR; TCRdb has only the in-frame clones, and not every one. Of approximately 1,500,000 clones listed, 96% are singletons. This sample is drawn from a study of shared clonotypes between healthy human individuals. Germline CDR1 SEHNR, CDR2 FQNEAQ (reference sequence). CDR3 length: 14 residues. Trimming shortened V by 4 bases and J by 8 bases, and 15 bases separated the two germline ends. This receptor was obtained from a man younger than 40 in good health. The sequenced sample was naive CD4+ T cells sorted from blood. As to subset: CD45RA+ positively selected. V gene TRBV7-9 combines with J gene TRBJ2-1; D is unclear. CDR3: CASSSPGLWDEQFF. Written as DNA, the CDR3 is TGTGCCAGCAGCTCCCCGGGTCTCTGGGATGAGCAGTTCTTC.